This TCR beta chain was observed in a study of control samples from healthy donors and cancer patients. V was clipped by 0 bases and J by 6 bases, with 14 bases between them. The CDR3 is 16 amino acids. From germline, CDR1 is LGHDT and CDR2 YNNKEL (reference sequence). Here immunoSEQ multiplex PCR was the method, and the copy in TCRdb shows in-frame clones only, minus some. The sample includes tens of thousands of clones, 87% of them seen just once. The rearrangement uses TRBV3-1 (or the pseudogene TRBV3-2) and TRBJ2-2, with D maybe TRBD2 (5 bases). The receptor's source is a man aged 55 to 70 with head and neck cancer. Sequences were obtained from PBMCs. The DNA of the CDR3 is TGTGCCAGCAGCCAAGACCCCATAGCGAGTCCCGGGGAGCTGTTTTTT. Translated: CASSQDPIASPGELFF.